The 20 T cell receptor beta chains below all came from one sample that was sequenced in a study of T cell responses to AZD1222 COVID-19 vaccine. Produced via immunoSEQ multiplex PCR; TCRdb's table is partial and in-frame only. The sample yields 150,000 to 200,000 clones, more than 90% seen once. Specimen: peripheral blood, collected 28 days after the second dose of the MenACWY control vaccine. The receptors originated from an adult who received the MenACWY meningococcal vaccine as a control.

This clone was observed a single time. This sequence joins TRBV12-3 or TRBV12-4 and TRBJ2-1; TRBD2 might be the D (5 bases). CDR3 length equals 12 residues. Trimming pared 8 bases from V and 10 bases from J, leaving 15 bases between. CDR3 coding DNA: TGTGCCAGCCGCCCCGGGAAACGGGAGCAGTTCTTC. Protein product: CASRPGKREQFF.

The genes are TRBV9 and TRBJ2-5; 8 nucleotides line up with TRBD1. The CDR3 is made up of 15 amino acids. Germline V CDR1 and CDR2: SGDLS, YYNGEE. The trim removed 2 bases at V and 4 bases at J, leaving 7 bases unmatched. In nucleotides, the CDR3 is TGTGCCAGCAGCGTTCTTACCGGGACAGGAGAGACCCAGTACTTC. As protein: CASSVLTGTGETQYF.

CDR3 sequence reads: CASSYRAGGPYEQYF. CDR3 nucleotide sequence: TGTGCCAGCAGTTACAGGGCGGGAGGGCCCTACGAGCAGTACTTC. This chain links TRBV6-2 or TRBV6-3 with TRBJ2-7; TRBD2 aligns across 9 bases. The CDR3 is 15 amino acids. V gave up 2 bases and J gave up 2 bases; unmatched junction bases: 4. Germline V gene data show CDR1 as MNHEY and CDR2 as SVGEGT.

This clone was counted a few times. V gene TRBV27 combines with J gene TRBJ2-1; 14 bases are shared with TRBD2. This CDR3 is 16 amino acids long. V lost 7 bases to trimming and J lost 11 bases; unmatched junction nucleotides: 13. Germline V gene data show CDR1 as MNHEY and CDR2 as SMNVEV (reference sequence). CDR3 region: CASTSPGTSGSPKQFF. The CDR3 region has the DNA TGTGCCAGCACCTCCCCGGGGACTAGCGGGAGTCCCAAGCAGTTCTTC.

This sequence joins TRBV19 and TRBJ1-5; 7 bases align to TRBD1. CDR3 length: 14 amino acids. After removal of 3 bases from V and 9 bases from J, the junction contained 8 bases not matched to a gene. The germline gives CDR1 LNHDA, CDR2 SQIVND (reference sequence). The CDR3 is CASSMTGRVRPQHF. The CDR3 DNA reads as TGTGCCAGTAGTATGACAGGGAGGGTGAGGCCCCAGCATTTT. The full variable domain, completed using reference TRBV19 and TRBJ1-5, is DGGITQSPKYLFRKEGQNVTLSCEQNLNHDAMYWYRQDPGQGLRLIYYSQIVNDFQKGDIAEGYSVSREKKESFPLTVTSAQKNPTAFYLCASSMTGRVRPQHFGDGTRLSIL.

V usage is TRBV6-5 and J usage is TRBJ1-5; D call uncertain. The V gene's germline CDR1 is MNHEY and CDR2 SVGAGI. The CDR3 contains 15 residues. The V gene lost 6 bases and the J gene lost 5 bases, with 17 bases spanning the gap. CDR3 DNA sequence: TGTGCCAGCAGCCGTGTGTGGTCTCCCGATCAGCCCCAGCATTTT. Its translation: CASSRVWSPDQPQHF.

This chain connects TRBV9 to TRBJ1-6; D is undetermined. From germline, CDR1 is SGDLS and CDR2 YYNGEE. The CDR3 is 14 amino acids. V shed 0 bases and J shed 7 bases, with 8 bases lying between them. The CDR3 loop reads CASSVEKGNSPLHF. Written as DNA, the CDR3 is TGTGCCAGCAGCGTAGAAAAAGGAAATTCACCCCTCCACTTT.

Of note for this clone: Other DNA sequences in this specimen translate into the identical CDR3. The chain uses TRBV5-1 and TRBJ2-7; unclear D gene. There are 12 residues in the CDR3. V shed 4 bases and J shed 4 bases, with 9 bases lying between them. Looked up from germline, CDR1 is SGHRS and CDR2 is YFSETQ. Here the CDR3 DNA reads TGCGCCAGCAGCGGGAACGGATACGAGCAGTACTTC. Translating gives CASSGNGYEQYF.

The V and J genes are TRBV12-5 and TRBJ1-5; the D is unclear. The CDR3 extends over 16 amino acids. Per the germline V gene, CDR1 is LGHNT and CDR2 is FRNRAP. V shed 3 bases and J shed 5 bases, with 17 bases lying between them. CDR3 amino acids: CASGFGTASGHQPQHF. The CDR3 nucleotides read TGTGCTAGTGGTTTTGGTACGGCGAGTGGGCATCAGCCCCAGCATTTT.

This chain uses TRBV18 with TRBJ2-1; tentatively, D is TRBD2 (5 bases). The V end was cut by 6 bases, the J end by 4 bases, with 16 bases between. This CDR3 contains 15 residues. The germline CDR1 and CDR2 sequences are KGHSH and LQKENI. CDR3 sequence reads: CASSLVQADYNEQFF. As DNA, the CDR3 is TGTGCCAGCTCCCTGGTCCAAGCGGATTACAATGAGCAGTTCTTC.

A remark on this clone: The DNA is omitted, as the CDR3 cannot be located on it reliably, and the CDR3 follows TCRdb's listing. The rearrangement uses TRBV21-1 and TRBJ2-7; the D segment call TRBD2 is taken from the table without a DNA check. TRBV21-1 is marked as a pseudogene. The CDR3 totals 18 residues, both ends included. The CDR3 is CASSKVASGIFSSYEQYF.

The chain combines TRBV19 with TRBJ1-2, with 7 bases identical to TRBD1. The CDR3 sequence is 13 residues long. V was clipped by 8 bases and J by 0 bases; unmatched bases: 3. Germline V gene lookup returns CDR1 LNHDA and CDR2 SQIVND (reference sequence). CDR3 sequence: CASSGGTNYGYTF. The CDR3 DNA reads TGTGCCAGTTCAGGGGGGACTAACTATGGCTACACCTTC.

The gene calls are TRBV5-1 and TRBJ2-1, with 10 bases aligning to TRBD1. Trimming at V came to 0 bases and at J to 7 bases, leaving 7 bases not matched to a gene. The CDR3 loop spans 16 amino acids. Per the germline V gene, CDR1 is SGHRS and CDR2 is YFSETQ. The CDR3 sequence is CASSLEGTGVRNEQFF. CDR3 bases: TGCGCCAGCAGCTTGGAAGGGACAGGGGTCCGTAATGAGCAGTTCTTC.

The chain uses TRBV11-1 and TRBJ2-1; D gene ambiguous. The V gene's germline CDR1 is SGHAT and CDR2 FQDESV (reference sequence). V gave up 4 bases and J gave up 9 bases, with 16 bases separating them. CDR3 size: 14 residues. For the CDR3, the DNA is TGTGCCAGCAGCTCACTCCCAGGCCTTAGTGAGCAGTTCTTC. Translating gives CASSSLPGLSEQFF. The variable domain in full, with the rest retrieved from reference TRBV11-1 and TRBJ2-1, is EAEVAQSPRYKITEKSQAVAFWCDPISGHATLYWYRQILGQGPELLVQFQDESVVDDSQLPKDRFSAERLKGVDSTLKIQPAELGDSAMYLCASSSLPGLSEQFFGPGTRLTVL.

J is TRBJ2-7 and V is TRBV27, with D unclear. The germline V gene encodes CDR1 MNHEY and CDR2 SMNVEV (reference sequence). Deletions cut 3 bases from V and 2 bases from J, with 8 bases between. The CDR3 contains 13 residues. The CDR3 nucleotides read TGTGCCAGCAGTTTTCGCCCTACCTACGAGCAGTACTTC. Encoded protein: CASSFRPTYEQYF.

V gene TRBV4-2 combines with J gene TRBJ2-3, with 12 bases identical to TRBD1. V trimming: 4 bases; J trimming: 6 bases; junction bases outside the gene matches: 14. Germline lookup yields CDR1 LGHNA and CDR2 YNFKEQ. This CDR3 is 18 amino acids long. The CDR3 reads CASSRQGTGGSELDTQYF. The CDR3 coding sequence is TGTGCCAGCAGCCGCCAAGGGACAGGGGGCTCGGAGTTGGATACGCAGTATTTT.

The rearrangement links TRBV24-1 to TRBJ2-1; TRBD1 matches at 7 bases. Trimming at V came to 4 bases and at J to 5 bases, leaving 4 bases not matched to a gene. Germline V gives CDR1 KGHDR, CDR2 SFDVKD. This CDR3 has 14 amino acids. CDR3 sequence (DNA): TGTGCCACCAGTGACCCGACAGGGCACAATGAGCAGTTCTTC. This translates into CATSDPTGHNEQFF.

V and J are TRBV27 and TRBJ2-7; the match to TRBD1 covers 9 bases. Trimming at V came to 5 bases and at J to 3 bases, leaving 8 bases not matched to a gene. This CDR3 region has 15 residues. CDR1 is MNHEY and CDR2 is SMNVEV in the germline V gene (reference sequence). CDR3: CASSPQGTGNYEQYF. Here the CDR3 DNA reads TGTGCCAGCAGTCCCCAAGGGACAGGGAACTACGAGCAGTACTTC.

The chain combines TRBV7-8 with TRBJ2-7; TRBD2 agrees at 12 bases. Germline-derived CDR1 and CDR2 are SGHVS and FQNEAQ. V shed 5 bases and J 3 bases; nucleotides not matched to a gene: 8. The CDR3 is 16 residues long. The DNA of the CDR3 is TGTGCCAGCAGCCCCCGGACTAGCGGGAAGAACTACGAGCAGTACTTC. Residues: CASSPRTSGKNYEQYF.

The chain links TRBV3-1 (or the pseudogene TRBV3-2) to TRBJ1-1; D is unclear. There are 15 residues in the CDR3. Between the trimmed V and J ends, which lost 0 bases and 5 bases, there was a span of 13 bases. Germline lookup yields CDR1 LGHDT and CDR2 YNNKEL (reference sequence). Written as DNA, the CDR3 is TGTGCCAGCAGCCAAGAGAAGGGCCCGGGGACTGAAGCTTTCTTT. It translates to CASSQEKGPGTEAFF.